The 21 T cell receptor beta chains in this list originate from one sample, sequenced in a study of control samples from healthy donors and cancer patients. Only in-frame clones appear in the TCRdb table, and some are missing; sequencing was by immunoSEQ multiplex PCR. The sample has 140,000 to 150,000 clones, more than 85% seen once. The sequenced sample was blood. The origin of the receptors is a man aged 30 to 39 in good health.

The genes are TRBV7-9 and TRBJ1-1, with D uncertain. V was shortened by 5 bases and J by 7 bases, with 11 bases between the two germline ends. Germline V lookup: CDR1 SEHNR, CDR2 FQNEAQ (reference sequence). The CDR3 covers 12 residues. CDR3 protein: CASSQRVFEAFF. The CDR3 region has the DNA TGTGCCAGCAGCCAGAGGGTTTTTGAAGCTTTCTTT.

The V gene is TRBV24-1, the J gene TRBJ1-5; D remains unclear. Trimming pared 5 bases from V and 7 bases from J, leaving 8 bases between. This CDR3 has 12 residues. The germline V gene has CDR1 KGHDR and CDR2 SFDVKD. CDR3 DNA: TGTGCCACCAGTGGATCGGGACAGCCCCAGCATTTT. Translating it yields CATSGSGQPQHF.

This chain connects TRBV7-8 to TRBJ2-4; a possible D gene is TRBD2 (6 bases). The germline V and J ends were trimmed by 2 bases and 3 bases, with 20 bases remaining between them. The CDR3 spans 18 residues. CDR1 is SGHVS and CDR2 is FQNEAQ in the germline V gene. The CDR3 DNA follows: TGTGCCAGCAGCTTAAAGCATCCCGGGAGTCGGGACAAAAACATTCAGTACTTC. Encoded protein: CASSLKHPGSRDKNIQYF.

The rearrangement uses TRBV18 and TRBJ2-7, with 9 bases matching TRBD1. Trimming removed 4 bases from V and 1 base from J; junction bases left unmatched: 11. CDR1 and CDR2 (germline): KGHSH, LQKENI. CDR3 length equals 17 residues. The DNA for the CDR3 is TGTGCCAGCTCACTACACCATCCGGGACAGGGTTCCTACGAGCAGTACTTC. Protein: CASSLHHPGQGSYEQYF.

CDR3 sequence reads: CASRIGAKENTEAFF. The CDR3, as DNA: TGCGCCAGCCGGATAGGGGCAAAAGAGAACACTGAAGCTTTCTTT. This chain joins TRBV5-1 and TRBJ1-1, with D possibly being TRBD1 (5 bases). Trimming pared 7 bases from V and 1 base from J, leaving 17 bases between. The CDR3 contains 15 residues. Germline V gives CDR1 SGHRS, CDR2 YFSETQ.

The chain links TRBV27 to TRBJ2-1; 8 positions match TRBD1. The trim removed 3 bases at V and 9 bases at J, leaving 10 bases unmatched. CDR3 length: 15 amino acids. The germline CDR1 and CDR2 sequences are MNHEY and SMNVEV (reference sequence). The CDR3 protein is CASSLTGVGYGEQFF. The DNA of the CDR3 is TGTGCCAGCAGTTTGACAGGGGTCGGGTACGGTGAGCAGTTCTTC.

This chain uses TRBV6-5 with TRBJ1-6, with TRBD1 matching 10 bases. The CDR3 extends over 15 amino acids. Germline V gives CDR1 MNHEY, CDR2 SVGAGI. The trim removed 4 bases at V and 7 bases at J, leaving 4 bases unmatched. CDR3 sequence (DNA): TGTGCCAGCAGTTTTGGACAGGGGGTCAATTCACCCCTCCACTTT. Residues: CASSFGQGVNSPLHF.

The rearrangement links TRBV25-1 to TRBJ2-3; D gene unclear. Looked up from germline, CDR1 is MGHDK and CDR2 is SYGVNS. The V gene lost 3 bases and the J gene lost 1 base, with 11 bases spanning the gap. This CDR3 is 15 amino acids long. In nucleotides, the CDR3 is TGTGCCAGCAGTGATCCCTCAACCCGCACAGATACGCAGTATTTT. Translation: CASSDPSTRTDTQYF. Based on the CDR3 plus reference TRBV25-1 and TRBJ2-3, the full variable domain is EADIYQTPRYLVIGTGKKITLECSQTMGHDKMYWYQQDPGMELHLIHYSYGVNSTEKGDLSSESTVSRIRTEHFPLTLESARPSHTSQYLCASSDPSTRTDTQYFGPGTRLTVL.

The chain is built from TRBV4-1 and TRBJ1-2, with 9 bases identical to TRBD1. The CDR3 runs 15 residues. Germline V gene data show CDR1 as MGHRA and CDR2 as YSYEKL. V was pared by 0 bases and J by 6 bases, with 5 bases of the junction left unmatched. This CDR3 is CASSQDGTGWDGYTF. The CDR3 DNA sequence: TGCGCCAGCAGCCAAGACGGGACAGGGTGGGATGGCTACACCTTC.

J is TRBJ1-6 and V is TRBV7-9; weak D call: TRBD1 (5 bases). With 5 bases removed from V and 9 bases from J, the gap between germline ends came to 11 bases. The V gene's germline CDR1 is SEHNR and CDR2 FQNEAQ (reference sequence). CDR3 length equals 13 residues. CDR3 region: CASSIYRTSPLHF. CDR3 nucleotide sequence: TGTGCCAGCAGCATATACAGGACTTCACCCCTCCACTTT. Looking up the rest from reference TRBV7-9 and TRBJ1-6 gives the full variable domain: DTGVSQNPRHKITKRGQNVTFRCDPISEHNRLYWYRQTLGQGPEFLTYFQNEAQLEKSRLLSDRFSAERPKGSFSTLEIQRTEQGDSAMYLCASSIYRTSPLHFGNGTRLTVT.

V and J are TRBV24-1 and TRBJ2-2, with D perhaps assigned TRBD1 or TRBD2 (6 bases each). Trimming took off 9 bases at V and 5 bases at J, with 12 bases between the two ends. This CDR3 spans 13 amino acids. The germline V gene has CDR1 KGHDR and CDR2 SFDVKD. The CDR3 loop is CATSTGRTGELFF. The CDR3 nucleotides read TGTGCCACCTCCACAGGGAGGACCGGGGAGCTGTTTTTT.

The V gene is TRBV3-1 (or the pseudogene TRBV3-2), the J gene TRBJ2-7, with D perhaps TRBD1 (5 bases). Germline lookup yields CDR1 LGHDT and CDR2 YNNKEL (reference sequence). This CDR3 contains 14 residues. V was cut by 1 base and J by 4 bases, with 11 bases left in between. DNA for the CDR3: TGTGCCAGCAGCCAAGTGACAGCCAGTTACGAGCAGTACTTC. It is translated as CASSQVTASYEQYF.

This clone was counted a single time. The V call is TRBV19, the J call TRBJ2-7; D might be TRBD2 (5 bases). Trimming shortened V by 0 bases and J by 10 bases, and 10 bases separated the two germline ends. Germline values: CDR1 LNHDA, CDR2 SQIVND (reference sequence). The CDR3 covers 12 residues. CDR3 DNA sequence: TGTGCCAGTAGTATAGATGGAGCGGTTCAGTACTTC. As protein: CASSIDGAVQYF.

The rearrangement links TRBV19 to TRBJ2-2; the match to TRBD2 covers 7 bases. Germline CDR1 reads LNHDA; CDR2 reads SQIVND (reference sequence). The junction had 3 bases not matched to a gene; V was cut back by 7 bases and J by 7 bases. This CDR3 region has 12 residues. DNA for the CDR3: TGTGCCAGTAATGGGGGGGGCGGGGAGCTGTTTTTT. Translating it yields CASNGGGGELFF.

The sample holds one count of this clone. This sequence joins TRBV5-1 and TRBJ2-7; 8 bases line up with TRBD1. CDR1 is SGHRS and CDR2 is YFSETQ in the germline V gene. This CDR3 contains 17 residues. V lost 0 bases and J lost 2; bases outside the gene matches: 10. In DNA form, the CDR3 reads TGCGCCAGCAGCTTGGCCCTTCGGACAGGGCTCACCTACGAGCAGTACTTC. It encodes CASSLALRTGLTYEQYF.

The chain has TRBV29-1 and TRBJ1-1; no clear D gene. The V end was cut by 3 bases, the J end by 5 bases, with 13 bases between. Germline CDR1 and CDR2: SQVTM and ANQGSEA. There are 13 residues in the CDR3. The CDR3 sequence: CSVDIGVRTEAFF. The CDR3 region has the DNA TGCAGCGTTGACATCGGGGTCCGGACTGAAGCTTTCTTT.

V gene TRBV28 combines with J gene TRBJ1-3; TRBD1 is a possible D gene (6 bases). Germline V CDR1 and CDR2: MDHEN, SYDVKM. The CDR3 is made up of 16 amino acids. V was clipped by 3 bases and J by 2 bases, with 14 bases between them. The CDR3 DNA sequence: TGTGCCAGCAGTTTCGGGGGGCTCATCACTGGAAACACCATATATTTT. Protein: CASSFGGLITGNTIYF.

The J gene is TRBJ1-1, the V gene TRBV6-5; D ambiguous. This CDR3 region has 13 residues. CDR1 and CDR2 (germline): MNHEY, SVGAGI. Trimming shortened V by 6 bases and J by 4 bases, and 12 bases separated the two germline ends. In DNA form, the CDR3 reads TGTGCCAGCAGCCCCCTCCGGGGCACTGAAGCTTTCTTT. Translating gives CASSPLRGTEAFF.

This chain connects TRBV14 to TRBJ1-6; D gene uncertain. The germline V gene encodes CDR1 SGHDN and CDR2 FVKESK. This CDR3 spans 13 amino acids. Between the trimmed V and J ends, which lost 2 bases and 11 bases, there was a span of 10 bases. The CDR3 DNA is TGTGCCAGCAGCCAATTTTCGACGGCACCCCTCCACTTT. Translation: CASSQFSTAPLHF.

V and J are TRBV6-2 or TRBV6-3 and TRBJ1-4, with D unclear. Germline V gene sequence: CDR1 MNHEY, CDR2 SVGEGT. The CDR3 is 12 residues long. V dropped 2 bases and J dropped 8 bases, with 6 bases sitting between them. In DNA, the CDR3 is TGTGCCAGCAGTTACGTCAGGGAAAAACTGTTTTTT. Protein product: CASSYVREKLFF.

The CDR3 loop reads CASSLGSEHGYTF. The CDR3 DNA reads as TGTGCCAGCAGCCTGGGGTCAGAACATGGCTACACCTTC. The rearrangement uses TRBV12-3 or TRBV12-4 and TRBJ1-2; D is uncertain. Trimming cost V 6 bases and J 6 bases, with 14 bases left between them. The CDR3 runs 13 residues.